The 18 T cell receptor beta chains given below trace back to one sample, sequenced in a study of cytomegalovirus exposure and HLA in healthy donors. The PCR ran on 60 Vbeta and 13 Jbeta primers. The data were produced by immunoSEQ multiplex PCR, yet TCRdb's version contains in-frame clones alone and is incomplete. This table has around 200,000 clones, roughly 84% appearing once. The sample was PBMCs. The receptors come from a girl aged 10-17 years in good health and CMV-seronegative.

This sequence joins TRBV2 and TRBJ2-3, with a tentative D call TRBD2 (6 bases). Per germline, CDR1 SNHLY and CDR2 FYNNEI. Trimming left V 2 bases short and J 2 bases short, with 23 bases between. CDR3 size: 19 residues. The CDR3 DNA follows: TGTGCCAGCAGTGAATGGGGGACTTACGGCCCCAGTTCCACAGATACGCAGTATTTT. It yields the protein CASSEWGTYGPSSTDTQYF.

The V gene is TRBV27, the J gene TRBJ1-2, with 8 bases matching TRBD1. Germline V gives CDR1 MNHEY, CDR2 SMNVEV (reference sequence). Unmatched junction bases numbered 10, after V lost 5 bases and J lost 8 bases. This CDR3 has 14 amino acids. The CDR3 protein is CASSNIPRDRGYTF. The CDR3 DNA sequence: TGTGCCAGCAGTAACATACCCCGGGACAGGGGCTACACCTTC.

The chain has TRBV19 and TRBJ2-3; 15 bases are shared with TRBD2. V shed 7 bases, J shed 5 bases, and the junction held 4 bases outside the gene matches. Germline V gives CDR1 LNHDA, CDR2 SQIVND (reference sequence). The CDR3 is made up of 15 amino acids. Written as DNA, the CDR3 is TGTGCCAGTACCCGGGGACTAGCGGGGGGAGATACGCAGTATTTT. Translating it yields CASTRGLAGGDTQYF.

CDR3 bases: TGTGCCAGTAGTCCGGGGACTAGCGGCTACGAGCAGTACTTC. Residues: CASSPGTSGYEQYF. The J gene is TRBJ2-7, the V gene TRBV19; the match to TRBD2 covers 11 bases. CDR1 LNHDA and CDR2 SQIVND come from the germline V gene (reference sequence). The CDR3 is made up of 14 amino acids. V lost 5 bases to trimming and J lost 3 bases; unmatched junction nucleotides: 3.

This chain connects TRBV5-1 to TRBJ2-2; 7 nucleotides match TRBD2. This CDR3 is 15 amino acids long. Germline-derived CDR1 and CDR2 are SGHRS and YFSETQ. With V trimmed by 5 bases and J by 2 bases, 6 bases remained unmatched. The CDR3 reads CASRGSGGNTGELFF. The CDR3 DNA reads TGCGCCAGCAGAGGATCGGGGGGTAACACCGGGGAGCTGTTTTTT.

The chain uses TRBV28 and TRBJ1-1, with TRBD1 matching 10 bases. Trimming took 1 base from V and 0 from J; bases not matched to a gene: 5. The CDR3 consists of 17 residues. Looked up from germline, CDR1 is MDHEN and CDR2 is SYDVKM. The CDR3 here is CASSLYGTGAMNTEAFF. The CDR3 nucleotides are TGTGCCAGCAGTTTATACGGGACAGGGGCTATGAACACTGAAGCTTTCTTT. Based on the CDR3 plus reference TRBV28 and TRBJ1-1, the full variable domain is DVKVTQSSRYLVKRTGEKVFLECVQDMDHENMFWYRQDPGLGLRLIYFSYDVKMKEKGDIPEGYSVSREKKERFSLILESASTNQTSMYLCASSLYGTGAMNTEAFFGQGTRLTVV.

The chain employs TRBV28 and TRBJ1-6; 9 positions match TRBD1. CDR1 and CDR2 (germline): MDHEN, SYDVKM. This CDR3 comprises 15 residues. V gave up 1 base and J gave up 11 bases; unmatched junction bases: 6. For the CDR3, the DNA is TGTGCCAGCAGTTTATTTGGGACAGGGTTGGCACCCCTCCACTTT. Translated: CASSLFGTGLAPLHF.

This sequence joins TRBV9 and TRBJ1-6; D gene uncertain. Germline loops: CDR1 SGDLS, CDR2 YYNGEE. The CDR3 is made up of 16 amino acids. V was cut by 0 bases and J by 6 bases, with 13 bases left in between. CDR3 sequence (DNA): TGTGCCAGCAGCGTAGCCGCTGACTCTCGTAATTCACCCCTCCACTTT. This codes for CASSVAADSRNSPLHF.

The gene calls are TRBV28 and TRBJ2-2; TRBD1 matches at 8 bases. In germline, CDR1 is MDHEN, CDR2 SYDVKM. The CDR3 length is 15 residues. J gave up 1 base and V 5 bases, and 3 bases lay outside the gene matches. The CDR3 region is CASSPTGGNTGELFF. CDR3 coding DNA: TGTGCCAGCAGTCCAACAGGGGGGAACACCGGGGAGCTGTTTTTT.

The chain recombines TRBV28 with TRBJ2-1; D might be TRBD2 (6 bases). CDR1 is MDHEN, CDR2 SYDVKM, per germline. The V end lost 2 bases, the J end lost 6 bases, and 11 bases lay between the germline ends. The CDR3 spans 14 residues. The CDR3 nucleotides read TGTGCCAGCAGTTTAGGAGGGATGCGCAATGAGCAGTTCTTC. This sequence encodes CASSLGGMRNEQFF.

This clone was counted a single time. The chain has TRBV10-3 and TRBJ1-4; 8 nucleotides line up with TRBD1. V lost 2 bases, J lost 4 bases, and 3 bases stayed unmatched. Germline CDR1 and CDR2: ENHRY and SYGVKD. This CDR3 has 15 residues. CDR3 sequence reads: CAISERGQGNEKLFF. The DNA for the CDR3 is TGTGCCATCAGTGAGAGAGGACAGGGTAATGAAAAACTGTTTTTT.

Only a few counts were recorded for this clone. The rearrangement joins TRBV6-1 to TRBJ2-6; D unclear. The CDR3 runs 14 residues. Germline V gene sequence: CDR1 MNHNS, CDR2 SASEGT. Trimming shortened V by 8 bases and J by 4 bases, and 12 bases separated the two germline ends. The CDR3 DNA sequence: TGTGCCAGCCCTGGAGCTCTGGGGGCCAACGTCCTGACTTTC. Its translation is CASPGALGANVLTF.

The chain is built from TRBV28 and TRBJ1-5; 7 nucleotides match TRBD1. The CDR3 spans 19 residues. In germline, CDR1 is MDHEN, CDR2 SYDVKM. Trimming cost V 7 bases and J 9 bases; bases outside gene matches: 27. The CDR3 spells CASTQRLQGGGPGESPQHF. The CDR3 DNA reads TGTGCCAGCACCCAAAGACTCCAGGGGGGAGGACCGGGGGAGTCGCCCCAGCATTTT.

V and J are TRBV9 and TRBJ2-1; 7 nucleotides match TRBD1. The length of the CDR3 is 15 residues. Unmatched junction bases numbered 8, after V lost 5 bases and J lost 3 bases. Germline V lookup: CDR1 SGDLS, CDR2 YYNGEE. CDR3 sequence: CASSVFGQDYNEQFF. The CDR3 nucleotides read TGTGCCAGCAGTGTCTTTGGACAGGACTACAATGAGCAGTTCTTC.

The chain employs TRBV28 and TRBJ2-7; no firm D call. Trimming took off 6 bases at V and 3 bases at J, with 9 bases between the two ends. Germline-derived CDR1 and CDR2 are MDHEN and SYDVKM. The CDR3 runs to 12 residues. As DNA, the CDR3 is TGTGCCAGCAGGAGGCTAGTCTACGAGCAGTACTTC. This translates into CASRRLVYEQYF.

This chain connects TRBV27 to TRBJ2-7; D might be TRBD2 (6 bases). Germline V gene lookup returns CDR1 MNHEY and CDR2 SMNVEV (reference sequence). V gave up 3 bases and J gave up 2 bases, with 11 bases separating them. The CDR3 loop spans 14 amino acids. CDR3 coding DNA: TGTGCCAGCAGTTTGGGACTCTACGCCTACGAGCAGTACTTC. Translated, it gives CASSLGLYAYEQYF.

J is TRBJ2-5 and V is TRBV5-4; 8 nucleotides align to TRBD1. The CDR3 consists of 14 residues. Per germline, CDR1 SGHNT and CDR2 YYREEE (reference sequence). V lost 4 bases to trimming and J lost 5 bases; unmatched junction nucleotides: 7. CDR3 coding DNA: TGTGCCAGCAGCACAGATGACAGGGGTGAGACCCAGTACTTC. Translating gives CASSTDDRGETQYF.

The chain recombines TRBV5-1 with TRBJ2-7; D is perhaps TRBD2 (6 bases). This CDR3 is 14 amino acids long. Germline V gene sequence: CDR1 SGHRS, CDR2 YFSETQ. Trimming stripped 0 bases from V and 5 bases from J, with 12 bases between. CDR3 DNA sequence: TGCGCCAGCAGCTTGGCCGCGGGGAGCCACGAGCAGTACTTC. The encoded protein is CASSLAAGSHEQYF. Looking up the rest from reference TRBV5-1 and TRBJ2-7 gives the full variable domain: KAGVTQTPRYLIKTRGQQVTLSCSPISGHRSVSWYQQTPGQGLQFLFEYFSETQRNKGNFPGRFSGRQFSNSRSEMNVSTLELGDSALYLCASSLAAGSHEQYFGPGTRLTVT.